The 30 T cell receptor beta chains reported below all come from one sample, sequenced in a study of blood T cells in healthy people across ages. A sample-barcoded 5' primer and a J-beta primer mix were used in a second PCR of roughly 6 to 11 cycles. Each CDR3 protein is one row after TCRdb ran MiXCR on the 5' RACE reads. Among 450,000 to 700,000 distinct CDR3 sequences listed, roughly 29% were seen once. The sequencing sample was made of blood. These receptors all come from a woman in her 70s in good health.

J is TRBJ2-1 and V is TRBV6-5; D possibly corresponds to TRBD1 (5 bases). Between the trimmed V and J ends, which lost 8 bases and 1 base, there was a span of 12 bases. The CDR3 has 14 amino acids. Germline V gene lookup returns CDR1 MNHEY and CDR2 SVGAGI. The CDR3: CASGQQGSYNEQFF. The CDR3 DNA is TGTGCCAGCGGCCAGCAGGGATCCTACAATGAGCAGTTCTTC.

This clonotype turned up a few times. The chain combines TRBV20-1 with TRBJ2-3, with TRBD2 identical over 11 bases. Trimming cost V 3 bases and J 6 bases; bases outside gene matches: 5. Germline V gene lookup returns CDR1 DFQATT and CDR2 SNEGSKA (reference sequence). This CDR3 comprises 14 residues. CDR3 DNA sequence: TGCAGTGCTAGCCGACTAGCGGGATTGGATACGCAGTATTTT. Translated: CSASRLAGLDTQYF.

This clonotype was counted only a few times. The J gene is TRBJ1-4, the V gene TRBV12-3 or TRBV12-4, with 7 bases fitting TRBD1. The V gene end was trimmed by 5 bases and the J gene end by 8 bases; junction bases not matched to a gene: 17. CDR3 size: 17 residues. Written as DNA, the CDR3 is TGTGCCAGCAGTCCGGATAAGGGTGAAGGGGGCGGCGAAAAACTGTTTTTT. It encodes CASSPDKGEGGGEKLFF.

Only a few counts were recorded for this clonotype. The chain links TRBV7-8 to TRBJ2-2; TRBD1 aligns across 10 bases. V lost 5 bases to trimming and J lost 0 bases; unmatched junction nucleotides: 6. The CDR3 sequence is 17 residues long. From germline, CDR1 is SGHVS and CDR2 FQNEAQ. DNA of the CDR3: TGTGCCAGCAGCCTCAGACAGGGGGCGACGAACACCGGGGAGCTGTTTTTT. Its protein product is CASSLRQGATNTGELFF.

This clonotype was detected a few times. This chain connects TRBV5-6 to TRBJ2-5; 7 bases are shared with TRBD2. This CDR3 comprises 15 residues. Germline CDR1 and CDR2: SGHDT and YYEEEE. V lost 6 bases to trimming and J lost 1 base; unmatched junction nucleotides: 9. Here the CDR3 reads CASTWGGPGQETQYF. The CDR3 nucleotides are TGTGCCAGCACTTGGGGGGGACCAGGCCAAGAGACCCAGTACTTC.

J is TRBJ1-1 and V is TRBV7-9; maybe TRBD1 (6 bases). CDR3 length: 14 residues. Deletions cut 1 base from V and 5 bases from J, with 11 bases between. The germline gives CDR1 SEHNR, CDR2 FQNEAQ (reference sequence). The DNA for the CDR3 is TGTGCCAGCAGCTTAGGGACAGTTAAGACTGAAGCTTTCTTT. Protein sequence: CASSLGTVKTEAFF.

The sample holds a few counts of this clonotype. This chain uses TRBV7-9 with TRBJ1-2, with 9 nucleotides matching TRBD1. The V segment lost 6 bases and the J segment 7 bases; nucleotides outside the gene matches: 15. Germline V gives CDR1 SEHNR, CDR2 FQNEAQ (reference sequence). This CDR3 is 16 amino acids long. For the CDR3, the DNA is TGTGCCAGCAGAGGGACAGGGAGGGATGAAATGGTTGGCTACACCTTC. It codes for CASRGTGRDEMVGYTF.

In this sample, this clonotype turned up a few times. The chain uses TRBV7-8 and TRBJ2-1; a weak D match, TRBD2 (7 bases). The J call is doubtful: the DNA matches TRBJ2-5 better. The germline V gene has CDR1 SGHVS and CDR2 FQNEAQ. The CDR3 runs to 17 residues. Here the CDR3 DNA reads TGTGCCAGCAGCCTAGGCCTACGGCGGGGGCCCCAAGAGACCCAGTACTTC. Translating it yields CASSLGLRRGPQETQYF.

This clonotype has only a few counts. The chain links TRBV6-2 or TRBV6-3 to TRBJ2-5; TRBD1 matches 7 bases. The assigned J gene may be wrong: the sequence end matches TRBJ2-1 better. Germline V CDR1 and CDR2: MNHEY, SVGEGT. This CDR3 region has 15 residues. The CDR3 sequence is CASTLGPGGYNEQFF. CDR3 nucleotides: TGTGCCAGCACCCTTGGGCCAGGGGGCTACAATGAGCAGTTCTTC.

As to this clonotype: A read error may account for a junction end that differs from germline. The rearrangement links TRBV25-1 to TRBJ2-1; D is perhaps TRBD1 (6 bases). The germline CDR1 and CDR2 sequences are MGHDK and SYGVNS. This CDR3 has 16 residues. CDR3 region: CAGSEGGRSSYNEQFF. CDR3 nucleotides: TGTGCCGGCAGTGAAGGGGGACGCAGCTCCTACAATGAGCAGTTCTTC.

This clonotype was detected only a few times. This chain joins TRBV7-9 and TRBJ2-7; D remains unclear. Trimming removed 5 bases at V and 2 bases at J, with 10 bases between. This CDR3 has 13 residues. Germline V lookup: CDR1 SEHNR, CDR2 FQNEAQ (reference sequence). The CDR3 coding sequence is TGTGCCAGCAGCCCGACTGATCCCTACGAGCAGTACTTC. It translates to CASSPTDPYEQYF.

This rearrangement joins TRBV5-1 to TRBJ2-5, with D perhaps being TRBD1 or TRBD2 (5 bases each). The CDR3 is 15 residues long. With 1 base removed from V and 3 bases from J, the gap between germline ends came to 13 bases. The germline V gene has CDR1 SGHRS and CDR2 YFSETQ. The CDR3 region has the DNA TGCGCCAGCAGCTTGTATAGAAGAGGGGAAGAGACCCAGTACTTC. This gives the protein CASSLYRRGEETQYF.

This clonotype was seen ten or more times. The gene calls are TRBV5-1 and TRBJ1-2, with D hard to call. The CDR3 has 13 residues. Germline assignment: CDR1 SGHRS and CDR2 YFSETQ. With 1 base removed from V and 6 bases from J, the gap between germline ends came to 10 bases. CDR3 sequence: CASSLPGYHGYTF. Written as DNA, the CDR3 is TGCGCCAGCAGCTTGCCGGGATACCATGGCTACACCTTC.

This clonotype came up a few times. The junction does not match germline at one end; this may be a read error. The V and J genes are TRBV9 and TRBJ2-5, with 10 positions matching TRBD2. CDR1 is SGDLS and CDR2 is YYNGEE in the germline V gene. The CDR3 is 13 amino acids. CDR3 region: CASRAGGEEAQYF. CDR3 sequence (DNA): TGTGCCAGCAGAGCGGGGGGGGAAGAGGCCCAGTACTTC.

The chain links TRBV11-2 to TRBJ1-5, with D hard to call. The CDR3 covers 15 residues. Germline CDR1 reads SGHAT; CDR2 reads FQNNGV. The V end lost 8 bases, the J end lost 0 bases, and 14 bases lay between the germline ends. CDR3 sequence (DNA): TGTGCCAGCTGCCTGGGGTGGTTTAGCAATCAGCCCCAGCATTTT. This encodes CASCLGWFSNQPQHF.

The J gene is TRBJ2-5, the V gene TRBV28; D gene unclear. This CDR3 region has 14 residues. CDR1 and CDR2 from the germline V gene are MDHEN and SYDVKM. V lost 5 bases and J lost 5, with 15 bases in between. The chain's CDR3 is CASSPGRIRETQYF. CDR3 nucleotide sequence: TGTGCCAGCAGTCCGGGTAGGATTCGGGAGACCCAGTACTTC.

Written as DNA, the CDR3 is TGTGCCAGCAGCCTTGCATATAGCACAGATACGCAGTATTTT. Translated: CASSLAYSTDTQYF. The chain joins TRBV5-6 to TRBJ2-3; D not resolved. The V end lost 4 bases, the J end lost 0 bases, and 9 bases lay between the germline ends. This CDR3 is built from 14 residues. Germline values: CDR1 SGHDT, CDR2 YYEEEE.

Points on this clonotype: Relative to the germline gene, one junction end is altered; a read error may explain this. This chain links TRBV28 with TRBJ2-1, with D unclear. CDR1 and CDR2 from the germline V gene are MDHEN and SYDVKM. The CDR3 contains 11 residues. The CDR3, as DNA: TGTGCCAGTGGACGCTGGGATGAGCAGTTATTC. It specifies CASGRWDEQLF.

This clonotype was counted a few times. This rearrangement joins TRBV15 to TRBJ2-2, with D perhaps given as TRBD1 or TRBD2 (6 bases each). Trimming left V 3 bases short and J 5 bases short, with 16 bases between. CDR3 length equals 16 residues. Germline-derived CDR1 and CDR2 are LNHNV and YYDKDF (reference sequence). The CDR3 spells CATSSGGRAVTGELFF. In nucleotides, the CDR3 is TGTGCCACCAGCAGCGGGGGCAGGGCAGTTACCGGGGAGCTGTTTTTT.

This clonotype appeared a few times. This likely comes from a read error, as the CDR3 has no conserved phenylalanine or tryptophan at its end. V gene TRBV6-2 or TRBV6-3 combines with J gene TRBJ2-5; 8 nucleotides match TRBD2. With the DNA end fitting TRBJ2-1 better, the J assignment may be wrong. Germline loops: CDR1 MNHEY, CDR2 SVGEGT. The length of the CDR3 is 13 residues. The CDR3 sequence: CASRGTSIYEQFL. In DNA form, the CDR3 reads TGTGCCAGCAGGGGGACTAGTATCTATGAGCAGTTCCTC.

The rearrangement joins TRBV5-6 to TRBJ2-6; a weak D match, TRBD1 (5 bases). V was trimmed by 4 bases and J by 4 bases, leaving 18 bases between them. CDR1 is SGHDT and CDR2 is YYEEEE in the germline V gene. The CDR3 extends over 17 amino acids. CDR3 amino acids: CASSPQVWGTGANVLTF. The CDR3, as DNA: TGTGCCAGCAGCCCACAGGTATGGGGTACCGGGGCCAACGTCCTGACTTTC.

The chain recombines TRBV7-2 with TRBJ2-7, with 8 positions matching TRBD1. Trimming took 4 bases from V and 6 from J; bases not matched to a gene: 8. Germline CDR1 SGHTA, CDR2 FQGNSA. CDR3 length: 14 amino acids. CDR3 loop: CASSSWTGNGEQYF. The CDR3 DNA reads as TGTGCCAGCAGCTCGTGGACAGGGAACGGCGAGCAGTACTTC.

This clonotype was recorded a few times. The chain uses TRBV20-1 and TRBJ1-2; D is possibly TRBD1 (6 bases). Per the germline V gene, CDR1 is DFQATT and CDR2 is SNEGSKA (reference sequence). This CDR3 region has 14 residues. V lost 6 bases and J lost 2, with 16 bases in between. The CDR3 loop reads CSARPGHVNYGYTF. Written as DNA, the CDR3 is TGCAGTGCCAGACCGGGACATGTGAACTATGGCTACACCTTC.

V and J are TRBV14 and TRBJ1-2; no clear D gene. This CDR3 comprises 16 residues. V was cut by 2 bases and J by 4 bases, with 17 bases left in between. CDR1 is SGHDN, CDR2 FVKESK, per germline. CDR3 sequence (DNA): TGTGCCAGCAGCCAAAGGGTTTTTAGTAACAGCTATGGCTACACCTTC. Its protein is CASSQRVFSNSYGYTF.

This clonotype came up many times. The V call is TRBV20-1, the J call TRBJ2-7; D assignment may be TRBD1 or TRBD2 (5 bases each). Gene TRBJ2-1 matches the end of the DNA better, so the J call may be wrong. Germline loops: CDR1 DFQATT, CDR2 SNEGSKA (reference sequence). The CDR3 has 11 residues. CDR3 sequence reads: CSAKGHNEQFF. The DNA of the CDR3 is TGCAGTGCTAAGGGACACAATGAGCAGTTCTTC.

The V and J genes are TRBV4-1 and TRBJ2-1, with 7 bases matching TRBD2. V lost 6 bases, J lost 7 bases, and 6 bases stayed unmatched. Germline V gives CDR1 MGHRA, CDR2 YSYEKL. This CDR3 is built from 13 residues. This CDR3 is CASRRLASNEQFF. In DNA form, the CDR3 reads TGCGCCAGCAGACGACTAGCAAGTAATGAGCAGTTCTTC.

The chain combines TRBV4-1 with TRBJ2-4; TRBD2 is a possible D gene (6 bases). Deletions cut 4 bases from V and 6 bases from J, with 19 bases between. The V gene's germline CDR1 is MGHRA and CDR2 YSYEKL. There are 16 residues in the CDR3. The CDR3 nucleotides read TGCGCCAGCAGCCCAAGAACCCTGATGCGGGGAAACATTCAGTACTTC. Translated, it gives CASSPRTLMRGNIQYF.

This clonotype has just a few counts. V and J are TRBV19 and TRBJ2-1; D not resolved. Germline CDR1 LNHDA, CDR2 SQIVND (reference sequence). The V end lost 4 bases, the J end lost 8 bases, and 15 bases lay between the germline ends. This CDR3 has 14 residues. CDR3 residues: CASSRFPGGYEQFF. CDR3 in DNA: TGTGCCAGTAGTAGGTTCCCCGGCGGCTATGAGCAGTTCTTC.

V is TRBV6-2 or TRBV6-3 and J is TRBJ1-1; 9 bases line up with TRBD1. The length of the CDR3 is 13 residues. J gave up 12 bases and V 4 bases, and 9 bases lay outside the gene matches. CDR1 and CDR2 (germline): MNHEY, SVGEGT. CDR3 nucleotide sequence: TGTGCCAGCAGTTTAGCGGACAGGGGAATACCTTTCTTT. This translates into CASSLADRGIPFF.

The V call is TRBV7-3, the J call TRBJ1-1; TRBD1 matches 9 bases. CDR1 is SGHTA and CDR2 is FQGTGA in the germline V gene. The CDR3 covers 15 residues. The V segment lost 5 bases and the J segment 6 bases; nucleotides outside the gene matches: 10. The CDR3 DNA reads as TGTGCCAGCAGCCCACAGGGGGCGCGGGGGGCTGAAGCTTTCTTT. It encodes CASSPQGARGAEAFF.